This T cell receptor (beta chain) was retrieved from a study of blood T cell repertoires in COVID-19 (dated by TCRdb to the early 2020s). For the study in its entirety: The collaborator samples originated in the United States, Italy and Spain and spanned the acute and convalescent phases of COVID-19. The prospective study material was composed of cDNA or gDNA derived from T cells, B-cell-depleted T cells, or PBMCs. The sample metadata nearly always contained a de-identified subject ID, COVID-19 status, age in years and sex. A freely available public database, intended as a resource for researchers studying the immune response to SARS-CoV-2, is where the repertoires were released. Where available, HLA class I and class II types were obtained from metadata supplied by the sample provider rather than from assay-based typing. The dataset comprised deeply sampled blood TCRbeta repertoires from subjects exposed to, actively infected with, or recovered from COVID-19. The samples were drawn from two sources: the first 160 participants of the ongoing ImmuneRACE study, and 1,254 subjects contributed by 6 global collaborators.

Each collaborating institution followed its own protocols to collect whole blood in K2EDTA tubes. For TCRbeta analysis, collaborators shipped samples in one of three forms: frozen whole blood, isolated PBMCs, or DNA extracted from either of those sample types. Broad study findings and their caveats: The quantity of clinical and demographic metadata differed by source and by participant and was supplied without curation.

TCRbeta CDR3 regions were amplified from genomic DNA by means of the immunoSEQ Assay, a bias-controlled multiplex PCR. Regarding the original processing steps: The number of nucleated cells in each sample was estimated by amplification of reference gene primers within the assay. To quantify the absolute abundance of each unique TCRbeta CDR3 rearrangement, sequence reads were collapsed and filtered. For each sample, productive Simpson clonality was calculated by taking the square root of Simpson's diversity index across productive rearrangements. Sourced from immuneACCESS, this table was stored by TCRdb with only in-frame sequences that have V and J called. A share of the clones is absent; for the studies checked, an unresolved V gene accounts for under half, and the remainder has no known explanation. V, J and clone size were drawn from that table, and D and trimming were deduced from the DNA. The sample profile shows more than 35,000 clones; around 91% of them were found once. 7% to 9.5% of the sample goes to the ten largest clones.

V drops 4 bases and J drops 3 bases, leaving 10 bases in between. Based on the germline V gene (reference sequence), the CDR1 and CDR2 sequences are SGHNT and YYREEE. The CDR3 runs 13 residues from the cysteine to the phenylalanine. CDR3 DNA is the only sequence kept; it has 39 bases, read in frame from the first base. Comment on this clone: Its antigen is not yet known. Within one base of it there is no much larger clone, and no base qualities were kept.

The TCR sequence derives from a man between 25 and 39 years old with active or convalescent COVID-19. The specimen was peripheral blood. This chain joins TRBV5-4 to TRBJ2-5; TRBD1 is perhaps the D gene, given 6 matching bases. The CDR3 reads as follows: CASSPQGKETQYF. The DNA is TGTGCCAGCAGCCCACAGGGTAAAGAGACCCAGTACTTC.